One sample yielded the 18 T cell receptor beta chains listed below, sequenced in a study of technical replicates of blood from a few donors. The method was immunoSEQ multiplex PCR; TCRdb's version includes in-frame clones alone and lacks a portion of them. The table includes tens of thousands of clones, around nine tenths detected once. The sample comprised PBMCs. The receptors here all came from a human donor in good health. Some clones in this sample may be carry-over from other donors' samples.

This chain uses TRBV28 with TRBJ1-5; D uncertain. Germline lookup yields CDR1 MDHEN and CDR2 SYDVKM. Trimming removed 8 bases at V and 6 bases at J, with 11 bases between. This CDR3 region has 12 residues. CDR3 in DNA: TGTGCCAGCGGCTTGACGGGTCAGCCCCAGCATTTT. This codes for CASGLTGQPQHF.

The CDR3 region has the DNA TGTGCCAGCAGCCCCCACTCGCCCGGTAGTGGAAACACCATATATTTT. Translated: CASSPHSPGSGNTIYF. The chain couples TRBV7-2 to TRBJ1-3; D is undetermined. Per the germline V gene, CDR1 is SGHTA and CDR2 is FQGNSA. The CDR3 runs 16 residues. V lost 5 bases and J 3 bases, leaving 17 bases between the germline ends.

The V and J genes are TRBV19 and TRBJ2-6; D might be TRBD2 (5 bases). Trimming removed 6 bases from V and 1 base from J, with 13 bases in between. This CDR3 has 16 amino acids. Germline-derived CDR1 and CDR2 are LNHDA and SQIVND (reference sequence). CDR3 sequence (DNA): TGTGCCAGTAGCGAGGGTACGGCATCTGGGGCCAACGTCCTGACTTTC. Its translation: CASSEGTASGANVLTF.

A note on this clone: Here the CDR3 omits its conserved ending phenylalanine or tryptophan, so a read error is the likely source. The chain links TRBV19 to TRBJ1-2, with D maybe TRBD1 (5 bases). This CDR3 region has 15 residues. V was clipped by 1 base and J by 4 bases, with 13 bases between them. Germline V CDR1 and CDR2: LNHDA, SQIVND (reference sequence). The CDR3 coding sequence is TGTGCCAGTAGTATAGCTTCAGGGTCGGCCTATGGCTACACCCTC. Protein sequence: CASSIASGSAYGYTL.

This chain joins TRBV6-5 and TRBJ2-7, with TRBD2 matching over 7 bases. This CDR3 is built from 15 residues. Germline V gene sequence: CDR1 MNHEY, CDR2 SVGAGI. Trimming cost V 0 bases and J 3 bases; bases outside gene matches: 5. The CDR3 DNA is TGTGCCAGCAGTTACTCGGGCCGGGGGGTCTACGAGCAGTACTTC. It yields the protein CASSYSGRGVYEQYF.

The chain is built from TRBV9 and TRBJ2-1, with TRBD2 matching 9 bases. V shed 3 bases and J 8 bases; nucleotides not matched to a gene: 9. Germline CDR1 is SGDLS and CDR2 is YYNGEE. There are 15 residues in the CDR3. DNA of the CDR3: TGTGCCAGCAGCGCGGGCGGGGGGGCAATCGATGAGCAGTTCTTC. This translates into CASSAGGGAIDEQFF.

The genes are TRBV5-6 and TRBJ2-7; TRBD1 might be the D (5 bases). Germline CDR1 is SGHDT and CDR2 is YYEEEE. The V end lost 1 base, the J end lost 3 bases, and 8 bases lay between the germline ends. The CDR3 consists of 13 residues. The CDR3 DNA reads TGTGCCAGCAGCTTGCAAGGGGTCTACGAGCAGTACTTC. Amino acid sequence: CASSLQGVYEQYF.

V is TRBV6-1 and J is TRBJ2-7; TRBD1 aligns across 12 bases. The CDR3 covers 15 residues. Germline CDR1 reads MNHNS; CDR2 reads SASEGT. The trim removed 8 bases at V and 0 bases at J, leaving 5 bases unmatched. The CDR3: CASSGQGAASYEQYF. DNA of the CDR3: TGTGCCAGCTCGGGACAGGGGGCTGCCTCCTACGAGCAGTACTTC.

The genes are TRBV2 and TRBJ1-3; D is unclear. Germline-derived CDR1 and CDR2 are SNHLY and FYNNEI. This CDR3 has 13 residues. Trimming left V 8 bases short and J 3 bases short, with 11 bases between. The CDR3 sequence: CASRGDGGNTIYF. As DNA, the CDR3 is TGTGCCAGCCGTGGCGATGGTGGAAACACCATATATTTT.

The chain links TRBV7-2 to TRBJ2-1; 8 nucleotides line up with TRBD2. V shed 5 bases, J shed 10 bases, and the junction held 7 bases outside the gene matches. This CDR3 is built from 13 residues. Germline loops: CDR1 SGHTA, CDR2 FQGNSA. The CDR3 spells CASSPAGAPEQFF. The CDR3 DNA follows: TGTGCCAGCAGCCCAGCGGGAGCTCCGGAGCAGTTCTTC.

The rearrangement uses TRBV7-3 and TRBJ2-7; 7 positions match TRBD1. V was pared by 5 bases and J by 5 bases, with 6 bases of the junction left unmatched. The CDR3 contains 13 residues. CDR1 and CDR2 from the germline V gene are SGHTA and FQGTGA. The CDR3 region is CASSEGALDEQYF. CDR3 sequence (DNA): TGTGCCAGCAGCGAGGGGGCCCTCGACGAGCAGTACTTC.

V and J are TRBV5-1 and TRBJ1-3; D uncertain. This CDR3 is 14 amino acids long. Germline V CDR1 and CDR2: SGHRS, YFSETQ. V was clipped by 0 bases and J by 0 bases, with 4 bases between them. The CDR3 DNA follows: TGCGCCAGCAGCTTGGACTACTCTGGAAACACCATATATTTT. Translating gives CASSLDYSGNTIYF.

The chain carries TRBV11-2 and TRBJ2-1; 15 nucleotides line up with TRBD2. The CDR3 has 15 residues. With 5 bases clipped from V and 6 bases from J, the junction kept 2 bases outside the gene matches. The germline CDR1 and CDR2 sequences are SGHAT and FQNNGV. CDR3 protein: CASSGLAGGSNEQFF. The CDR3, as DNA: TGTGCCAGCAGCGGACTAGCGGGAGGGTCCAATGAGCAGTTCTTC.

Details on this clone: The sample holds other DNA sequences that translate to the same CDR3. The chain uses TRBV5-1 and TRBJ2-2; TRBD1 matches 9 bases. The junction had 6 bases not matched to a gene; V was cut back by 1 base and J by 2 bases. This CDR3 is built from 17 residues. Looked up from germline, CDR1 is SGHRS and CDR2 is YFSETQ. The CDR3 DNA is TGCGCCAGCAGCTTGAAAAAGACAGGGGGAAACACCGGGGAGCTGTTTTTT. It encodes CASSLKKTGGNTGELFF.

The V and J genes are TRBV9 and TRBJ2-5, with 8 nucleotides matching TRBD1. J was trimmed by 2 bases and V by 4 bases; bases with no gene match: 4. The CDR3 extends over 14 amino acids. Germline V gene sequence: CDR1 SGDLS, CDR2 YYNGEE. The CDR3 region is CASSSGQGQETQYF. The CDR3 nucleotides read TGTGCCAGCAGCTCTGGACAGGGACAAGAGACCCAGTACTTC.

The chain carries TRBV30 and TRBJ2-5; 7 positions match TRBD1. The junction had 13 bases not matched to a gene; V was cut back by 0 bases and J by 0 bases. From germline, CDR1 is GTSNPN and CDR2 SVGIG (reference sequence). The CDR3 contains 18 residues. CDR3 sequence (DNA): TGTGCCTGGAGTGTACGGGTTCTCAGACAGGGCGACCAAGAGACCCAGTACTTC. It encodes CAWSVRVLRQGDQETQYF.

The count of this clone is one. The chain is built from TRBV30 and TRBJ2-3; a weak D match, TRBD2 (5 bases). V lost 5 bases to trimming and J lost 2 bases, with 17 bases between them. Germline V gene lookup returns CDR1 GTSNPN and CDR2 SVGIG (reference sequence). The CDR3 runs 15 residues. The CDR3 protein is CAWSYQRTFTDTQYF. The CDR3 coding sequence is TGTGCCTGGTCCTACCAGCGGACGTTCACAGATACGCAGTATTTT.

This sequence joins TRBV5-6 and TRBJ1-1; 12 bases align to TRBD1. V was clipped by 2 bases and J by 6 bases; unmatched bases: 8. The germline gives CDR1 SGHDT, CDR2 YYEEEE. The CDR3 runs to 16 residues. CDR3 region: CASSFGTGGKMPEAFF. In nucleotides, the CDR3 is TGTGCCAGCAGCTTTGGGACAGGGGGCAAGATGCCTGAAGCTTTCTTT.